The clone carrying this T cell receptor (beta chain) occurred many times. This sample stems from a study of Graves' ophthalmopathy and Graves' hyperthyroidism. Germline CDR1 reads SNHLY; CDR2 reads FYNNEI. The CDR3 spans 14 residues. With V trimmed by 5 bases and J by 5 bases, 3 bases remained unmatched. Amplification targeted the TCR beta CDR3 regions, with RNA transcripts as the source material. First-round RT-PCR employed HTBI primers, with a second-round multiplex PCR after it. MiXCR, applied by TCRdb to the multiplex PCR reads, yields one record per CDR3 protein. Of around 1.1 million distinct CDR3 sequences listed, about two fifths are singletons.

The source material was peripheral blood or thyroid tissue (not recorded which). The chain uses TRBV2 and TRBJ2-2; 9 positions match TRBD1. This TCR derives from an adult man with Graves' hyperthyroidism. In nucleotides, the CDR3 is TGTGCCAGCAGTCGGGACAGGGATACCGGGGAGCTGTTTTTT. Its translation: CASSRDRDTGELFF. Drawing the rest from reference TRBV2 and TRBJ2-2, the complete variable domain is EPEVTQTPSHQVTQMGQEVILRCVPISNHLYFYWYRQILGQKVEFLVSFYNNEISEKSEIFDDQFSVERPDGSNFTLKIRSTKLEDSAMYFCASSRDRDTGELFFGEGSRLTVL.